The 27 T cell receptor beta chains below come from one sample, sequenced in a study of blood T cells in healthy people across ages. The authors ran a second PCR of about 7 to 12 cycles using a sample-barcoded 5' primer and a J-beta primer mix. Each CDR3 protein is one row after TCRdb ran MiXCR on the 5' RACE reads. The data contain hundreds of thousands of distinct CDR3 sequences, around 21% of them seen just once; the ten biggest clones take up 3% to 4%. The sequencing sample was made of blood. The receptors originated from a man in his 70s in good health.

The chain combines TRBV3-1 with TRBJ2-5; D remains unclear. Germline CDR1 reads LGHDT; CDR2 reads YNNKEL (reference sequence). V was clipped by 4 bases and J by 2 bases, with 14 bases between them. CDR3 size: 15 residues. The CDR3 region has the DNA TGTGCCAGCAGCCTCTTCGTACTACAACAAGAGACCCAGTACTTC. It yields the protein CASSLFVLQQETQYF.

The V gene is TRBV6-5, the J gene TRBJ1-1; the D is unclear. Trimming pared 6 bases from V and 5 bases from J, leaving 13 bases between. The germline V gene encodes CDR1 MNHEY and CDR2 SVGAGI. This CDR3 region has 13 residues. The CDR3, as DNA: TGTGCCAGCAGACTACGGAAGGAGACTGAAGCTTTCTTT. The encoded protein is CASRLRKETEAFF.

The CDR3 loop is CASSYELAGGWEQFF. CDR3 in DNA: TGTGCCAGCAGTTACGAACTAGCGGGAGGCTGGGAGCAGTTCTTC. The J gene is TRBJ2-5, the V gene TRBV28; 12 positions agree with TRBD2. Gene TRBJ2-1 matches the end of the DNA better, so the J call may be wrong. CDR1 is MDHEN, CDR2 SYDVKM, per germline. The CDR3 sequence is 15 residues long.

The CDR3: CASKDRDLNNEQFF. CDR3 nucleotides: TGTGCCAGCAAAGACAGGGATTTGAACAATGAGCAGTTCTTC. The chain couples TRBV27 to TRBJ2-5, with TRBD1 matching over 7 bases. Judging by the DNA end, TRBJ2-1 fits better; the J call may be wrong. In germline, CDR1 is MNHEY, CDR2 SMNVEV (reference sequence). This CDR3 contains 14 residues.

In the case of this clonotype: One junction end disagrees with the germline gene, perhaps due to a read error. The chain is built from TRBV5-1 and TRBJ2-1, with 14 bases fitting TRBD2. The CDR3 sequence is 15 residues long. Germline CDR1 reads SGHRS; CDR2 reads YFSETQ. The CDR3 DNA sequence: TGCTCCAGCGGCTTGGGGACTAGCGGGAGTCATGAGCAGTTCTTC. Its protein is CSSGLGTSGSHEQFF.

The chain combines TRBV20-1 with TRBJ2-5; perhaps TRBD2 as D (5 bases). The DNA end is more similar to TRBJ2-1, so the J call may be wrong. Germline CDR1 and CDR2: DFQATT and SNEGSKA (reference sequence). The CDR3 consists of 12 residues. Here the CDR3 reads CSTLGQAGEQFF. The CDR3 region has the DNA TGCAGTACCCTTGGGCAGGCGGGTGAGCAGTTCTTC.

The sample holds a few counts of this clonotype. The CDR3 DNA sequence: TGCGCCAGCAGCCCCACTAGCGGGAGGTTCGAGCAGTACTTC. It codes for CASSPTSGRFEQYF. The chain links TRBV4-1 to TRBJ2-7, with 12 bases fitting TRBD2. Germline CDR1 and CDR2: MGHRA and YSYEKL. The CDR3 contains 14 residues. With V trimmed by 4 bases and J by 6 bases, 4 bases remained unmatched.

Remarks on this clonotype: An end of the junction does not agree with germline; a read error may underlie this. The CDR3 loop reads CASSPNRGSTNEKLFF. CDR3 DNA sequence: TGCGCCAGCTCACCAAACAGGGGGTCAACTAATGAAAAACTGTTTTTT. The V and J genes are TRBV18 and TRBJ1-4; TRBD1 matches at 8 bases. The CDR3 covers 16 residues. The germline CDR1 and CDR2 sequences are KGHSH and LQKENI.

This clonotype appeared a few times. CDR3: CSVDGASGSTDTQYF. CDR3 DNA sequence: TGCAGCGTTGACGGGGCTAGCGGATCCACAGATACGCAGTATTTT. The rearrangement links TRBV29-1 to TRBJ2-3; 7 positions agree with TRBD2. CDR3 length: 15 amino acids. Germline loops: CDR1 SQVTM, CDR2 ANQGSEA. Trimming cost V 3 bases and J 2 bases; bases outside gene matches: 8.

CDR3 sequence (DNA): TGTGCCAGCAGTTTATGGGGGGACGGCGGGGCCAACGTCCTGACTTTC. This codes for CASSLWGDGGANVLTF. The chain has TRBV27 and TRBJ2-6, with TRBD2 as a possible D gene (6 bases). Trimming removed 1 base at V and 4 bases at J, with 11 bases between. CDR3 length equals 16 residues. The V gene's germline CDR1 is MNHEY and CDR2 SMNVEV (reference sequence).

The chain has TRBV11-2 and TRBJ1-4, with D possibly TRBD1 on 5 matching bases. The CDR3 contains 14 residues. CDR1 is SGHAT and CDR2 is FQNNGV in the germline V gene. V shed 1 base and J shed 7 bases, with 10 bases lying between them. The CDR3 coding sequence is TGTGCCAGCAGCTTAGGCAGGGTGGGTGAAAAACTGTTTTTT. Protein: CASSLGRVGEKLFF. Complete variable domain (other parts from reference TRBV11-2 and TRBJ1-4): EAGVAQSPRYKIIEKRQSVAFWCNPISGHATLYWYQQILGQGPKLLIQFQNNGVVDDSQLPKDRFSAERLKGVDSTLKIQPAKLEDSAVYLCASSLGRVGEKLFFGSGTQLSVL.

This clonotype appeared a few times. The rearrangement uses TRBV6-2 or TRBV6-3 and TRBJ2-6; D is undetermined. The CDR3 contains 16 residues. Germline V gene sequence: CDR1 MNHEY, CDR2 SVGEGT. Trimming shortened V by 1 base and J by 0 bases, and 7 bases separated the two germline ends. This CDR3 reads CASSYLRTSGANVLTF. The CDR3, as DNA: TGTGCCAGCAGTTACTTGCGGACCTCTGGGGCCAACGTCCTGACTTTC.

In its sample, this clonotype was seen a few times. The rearrangement uses TRBV5-1 and TRBJ2-1; 7 bases line up with TRBD2. The ends lost 0 bases at V and 6 bases at J; junction bases unmatched: 6. The V gene's germline CDR1 is SGHRS and CDR2 YFSETQ. This CDR3 is 15 amino acids long. CDR3 in amino acids: CASSLVGGPGNEQFF. DNA for the CDR3: TGCGCCAGCAGCTTGGTGGGAGGGCCCGGCAATGAGCAGTTCTTC.

This clonotype was found a few times. This chain links TRBV18 with TRBJ2-5; 8 nucleotides match TRBD2. The DNA end lines up better with TRBJ2-1; the J call may be wrong. From germline, CDR1 is KGHSH and CDR2 LQKENI. There are 13 residues in the CDR3. CDR3 sequence reads: CASLGTSMSEQFF. CDR3 sequence (DNA): TGTGCCAGCTTAGGGACTAGTATGAGTGAGCAGTTCTTC.

This clonotype has more than one count but fewer than ten. V is TRBV6-2 or TRBV6-3 and J is TRBJ2-3; unclear D gene. The CDR3 runs to 15 residues. CDR1 and CDR2 (germline): MNHEY, SVGEGT. Trimming shortened V by 6 bases and J by 1 base, and 14 bases separated the two germline ends. For the CDR3, the DNA is TGTGCCAGCAGCCCATCCTTGGGCCGCACAGATACGCAGTATTTT. Translated: CASSPSLGRTDTQYF.

The chain is built from TRBV5-1 and TRBJ2-1; 8 bases line up with TRBD2. CDR3 length equals 16 residues. With 0 bases clipped from V and 0 bases from J, the junction kept 2 bases outside the gene matches. Germline CDR1 reads SGHRS; CDR2 reads YFSETQ. CDR3 residues: CASSLAGTSSYNEQFF. CDR3 nucleotides: TGCGCCAGCAGCTTGGCCGGGACTAGCTCCTACAATGAGCAGTTCTTC.

This clonotype has ten or more counts. The rearrangement joins TRBV21-1 to TRBJ2-7; TRBD1 is the table's D call, not checked against the DNA. TRBV21-1 is classified as a pseudogene. The CDR3 has 13 residues. The CDR3 is CASSDGQDYEQYF. The CDR3 DNA reads TGTGCCAGCAGCGACGGACAGGACTACGAGCAGTACTTC.

The chain joins TRBV12-3 or TRBV12-4 to TRBJ2-3, with TRBD2 as a possible D gene (6 bases). V was pared by 7 bases and J by 8 bases, with 22 bases between. The CDR3 is 15 amino acids. The DNA of the CDR3 is TGTGCCAGCACCCTGGACTATTCCTTGGGAGGTACGCAGTATTTT. Encoded protein: CASTLDYSLGGTQYF.

V and J are TRBV5-1 and TRBJ2-5, with D possibly matching TRBD2 (6 bases). V lost 1 base and J lost 0, with 10 bases in between. In germline, CDR1 is SGHRS, CDR2 YFSETQ. CDR3 length equals 15 residues. The CDR3 is CASSLYRDYQETQYF. CDR3 coding DNA: TGCGCCAGCAGCTTGTACCGGGACTACCAAGAGACCCAGTACTTC.

This clonotype occurred a few times. V gene TRBV7-2 combines with J gene TRBJ2-7; weak D call: TRBD1 (5 bases). With 1 base removed from V and 2 bases from J, the gap between germline ends came to 18 bases. This CDR3 comprises 17 residues. Germline loops: CDR1 SGHTA, CDR2 FQGNSA. CDR3 sequence: CASSLVISGYIAYEQYF. The CDR3 DNA is TGTGCCAGCAGCTTAGTTATATCAGGGTACATTGCCTACGAGCAGTACTTC. The whole variable domain, remainder taken from reference TRBV7-2 and TRBJ2-7, is GAGVSQSPSNKVTEKGKDVELRCDPISGHTALYWYRQSLGQGLEFLIYFQGNSAPDKSGLPSDRFSAERTGGSVSTLTIQRTQQEDSAVYLCASSLVISGYIAYEQYFGPGTRLTVT.

Concerning this clonotype: Germline and junction disagree at one end, which may indicate a read error. J is TRBJ2-7 and V is TRBV12-3 or TRBV12-4; D gene unclear. CDR3 size: 12 residues. As DNA, the CDR3 is TGTGCCAGCACTATTAGTACCTACGAGCGGTACTTC. This translates into CASTISTYERYF.

The chain carries TRBV29-1 and TRBJ2-7; D is unclear. The germline gives CDR1 SQVTM, CDR2 ANQGSEA. V was clipped by 6 bases and J by 4 bases, with 13 bases between them. The CDR3 is 12 amino acids. The CDR3 DNA reads as TGCAGCGTCGGCCATTCTACTTACGAGCAGTACTTC. Amino acids: CSVGHSTYEQYF.

This clonotype was seen a single time. Given a much more abundant clone one base away, this may be a read error. The gene calls are TRBV18 and TRBJ2-2; TRBD1 matches 7 bases. Germline trimming cut 0 bases from V and 2 bases from J; bases unmatched to any gene: 3. Germline CDR1 and CDR2: KGHSH and LQKENI. The CDR3 extends over 16 amino acids. The CDR3 spells CASSPPGQANTGELFF. CDR3 sequence (DNA): TGTGCCAGCTCACCACCCGGACAGGCTAACACCGGGGAGCTGTTTTTT.

This clonotype was counted only a few times. V and J are TRBV29-1 and TRBJ1-2; perhaps TRBD1 as D (5 bases). Looked up from germline, CDR1 is SQVTM and CDR2 is ANQGSEA. Trimming took 6 bases from V and 6 from J, leaving 14 bases between them. The CDR3 consists of 12 residues. This CDR3 reads CSVPDIGDGYTF. CDR3 nucleotides: TGCAGCGTCCCGGACATAGGGGATGGCTACACCTTC.

The chain employs TRBV20-1 and TRBJ2-1, with TRBD1 as a possible D gene (5 bases). The germline V gene encodes CDR1 DFQATT and CDR2 SNEGSKA (reference sequence). This CDR3 region has 15 residues. V lost 0 bases and J lost 7, with 16 bases in between. CDR3 region: CSARDQSGRVNEQFF. Here the CDR3 DNA reads TGCAGTGCTAGAGATCAATCTGGCAGGGTGAATGAGCAGTTCTTC.

This chain links TRBV6-2 or TRBV6-3 with TRBJ1-1, with D maybe TRBD1 (6 bases). Trimming took 2 bases from V and 0 from J, leaving 13 bases between them. The germline gives CDR1 MNHEY, CDR2 SVGEGT. The CDR3 is 16 amino acids. The CDR3 region has the DNA TGTGCCAGCAGTTACGGCCCTGGACAGATGAACACTGAAGCTTTCTTT. Translation: CASSYGPGQMNTEAFF.

The genes are TRBV7-9 and TRBJ2-7; perhaps TRBD2 as D (5 bases). The CDR3 has 15 residues. Germline V gene data show CDR1 as SEHNR and CDR2 as FQNEAQ (reference sequence). V lost 3 bases to trimming and J lost 0 bases, with 12 bases between them. The CDR3 bases are TGTGCCAGCAGCTTCGAAACGGGAAGCTCCTACGAGCAGTACTTC. Its translation: CASSFETGSSYEQYF.